This record concerns one TCR beta chain sequence. The data were obtained in a study of blood T cell dynamics during melanoma immunotherapy. As for the study in general: First-line therapy was either pembrolizumab or nivolumab with ipilimumab for metastatic melanoma.

DNA loading was fixed at roughly 0.35 ug for all bulk PBMC samples. Data came from immunoSEQ multiplex PCR; TCRdb stores just in-frame clones and leaves some out. The sample has about 10,000 clones, roughly nine tenths seen once. Indicated time point: pre-treatment baseline. No patient had earlier systemic cancer treatment, concurrent immunosuppressants, or another active cancer. Material: blood, obtained from a patient treated with checkpoint blockade. The receptor was derived from a human donor with melanoma.

The CDR3 nucleotides are TGCGCCAGCAGCCCCGGGACAGCCAGCTCCTACGAGCAGTACTTC. It translates to CASSPGTASSYEQYF. The chain couples TRBV5-1 to TRBJ2-7; 7 bases map to TRBD1. This CDR3 has 15 residues. CDR1 is SGHRS, CDR2 YFSETQ, per germline. Unmatched junction bases numbered 7, after V lost 4 bases and J lost 0 bases.